These T cell receptor beta chains were read from a single sample in a study of control samples from healthy donors and cancer patients. Using immunoSEQ multiplex PCR, the repertoire was profiled, and TCRdb retains in-frame clones only, with some absent. The table records 100,000 to 150,000 clones, just under 90% of them present only once. Sequenced material: PBMCs. These receptors were collected from a man in his forties or fifties with head and neck cancer. CDR3s include the opening cysteine and the closing phenylalanine or tryptophan. Fields, in order: J gene, V gene, clone size, D gene, CDR3 DNA, CDR3 protein. A D gene is named only where the DNA matches it firmly. Clone size is given for some rows only: seen once, a few or many times, or a class if the clone is expanded.

j_gene: TRBJ2-3
v_gene: TRBV5-4
abundance: once
d_gene: -
CDR3nt: TGTGCCAGCAGCTTGGGTGGGGCCCAGATTCGCACAGATACGCAGTATTTT
CDR3aa: CASSLGGAQIRTDTQYF

j_gene: TRBJ1-2
v_gene: TRBV3-1/TRBV3-2
abundance: -
d_gene: TRBD1
CDR3nt: TGTGCCAGCAGCCAAACGGACAGGAAGAACTATGGCTACACCTTC
CDR3aa: CASSQTDRKNYGYTF

j_gene: TRBJ2-7
v_gene: TRBV7-9
abundance: -
d_gene: -
CDR3nt: TGTGCCAGCAGCCCGAAAGGCCCCGCTAGCTCGACCTACGAGCAGTACTTC
CDR3aa: CASSPKGPASSTYEQYF

j_gene: TRBJ2-7
v_gene: TRBV19
abundance: once
d_gene: -
CDR3nt: TGTGCCACCCGACAGGTGGGGAGCTCCTACGAGCAGTACTTC
CDR3aa: CATRQVGSSYEQYF

j_gene: TRBJ2-1
v_gene: TRBV11-1
abundance: -
d_gene: -
CDR3nt: TGTGCCAGCAGCTTCGTCGGCTACAATGAGCAGTTCTTC
CDR3aa: CASSFVGYNEQFF

j_gene: TRBJ2-7
v_gene: TRBV10-3
abundance: -
d_gene: -
CDR3nt: TGTGCCATCAGTAAGGACAGCTCCAATTCGGGCGAGCAGTACTTC
CDR3aa: CAISKDSSNSGEQYF

j_gene: TRBJ2-2
v_gene: TRBV10-3
abundance: -
d_gene: -
CDR3nt: TGTGCCATCAGTGATCCCACAGGGCCCAACACCGGGGAGCTGTTTTTT
CDR3aa: CAISDPTGPNTGELFF

j_gene: TRBJ2-7
v_gene: TRBV18
abundance: -
d_gene: -
CDR3nt: TGTGCCAGCTCACCACCGATGTTCCAGGGATTTTCCTACGAGCAGTACTTC
CDR3aa: CASSPPMFQGFSYEQYF

j_gene: TRBJ2-5
v_gene: TRBV3-1/TRBV3-2
abundance: -
d_gene: TRBD1
CDR3nt: TGTGCCAGCAGCCCATGGACAGGGAGAGAGACCCAGTACTTC
CDR3aa: CASSPWTGRETQYF

j_gene: TRBJ2-5
v_gene: TRBV5-6
abundance: few
d_gene: -
CDR3nt: TGTGCCAGCAGCTTGGGTAGGGGCTACGAGACCCAGTACTTC
CDR3aa: CASSLGRGYETQYF

j_gene: TRBJ1-5
v_gene: TRBV6-5
abundance: -
d_gene: -
CDR3nt: TGTGCCAGCAGTTACAAGCATAGCAATCAGCCCCAGCATTTT
CDR3aa: CASSYKHSNQPQHF

j_gene: TRBJ2-5
v_gene: TRBV19
abundance: -
d_gene: -
CDR3nt: TGTGCCAGTAGTCGGGCAGGGCTTCAAGAGACCCAGTACTTC
CDR3aa: CASSRAGLQETQYF

j_gene: TRBJ1-5
v_gene: TRBV27
abundance: -
d_gene: -
CDR3nt: TGTGCCAGCAGTTTACGGGGTAGCAATCAGCCCCAGCATTTT
CDR3aa: CASSLRGSNQPQHF

j_gene: TRBJ1-6
v_gene: TRBV5-5
abundance: -
d_gene: -
CDR3nt: TGTGCCAGCAGCTTGTATGGCGACAATTCACCCCTCCACTTT
CDR3aa: CASSLYGDNSPLHF

j_gene: TRBJ2-1
v_gene: TRBV2
abundance: few
d_gene: -
CDR3nt: TGTGCCAGCACCTTGACTAGTTATGAGCAGTTCTTC
CDR3aa: CASTLTSYEQFF

j_gene: TRBJ1-5
v_gene: TRBV28
abundance: -
d_gene: TRBD1
CDR3nt: TGTGCCAGCAACCACCCGGGACAGGGGCGCGGGGTTATATATGGCAATCAGCCCCAGCATTTT
CDR3aa: CASNHPGQGRGVIYGNQPQHF

j_gene: TRBJ2-3
v_gene: TRBV24-1
abundance: -
d_gene: -
CDR3nt: TGTGCCACCAGGAGTATTGCAGATACGCAGTATTTT
CDR3aa: CATRSIADTQYF

j_gene: TRBJ2-1
v_gene: TRBV5-1
abundance: -
d_gene: -
CDR3nt: TGCGCCAGCAGTATTTCAGGGGATGGCAATGAGCAGTTCTTC
CDR3aa: CASSISGDGNEQFF

j_gene: TRBJ2-3
v_gene: TRBV11-2
abundance: -
d_gene: TRBD2
CDR3nt: TGTGCCAGCAGCCCCCCCCGGGGGACTAGCGGGAGCTTGACAGATACGCAGTATTTT
CDR3aa: CASSPPRGTSGSLTDTQYF

j_gene: TRBJ1-3
v_gene: TRBV9
abundance: -
d_gene: TRBD1
CDR3nt: TGTGCCAGCAGCGCCCGAAGGACAGGGACTGGAAACACCATATATTTT
CDR3aa: CASSARRTGTGNTIYF

j_gene: TRBJ1-6
v_gene: TRBV6-4
abundance: -
d_gene: TRBD1
CDR3nt: TGTGCCAGCAGGGCCGGGACAGATTTTTCACCCCTCCACTTT
CDR3aa: CASRAGTDFSPLHF

j_gene: TRBJ2-4
v_gene: TRBV3-1/TRBV3-2
abundance: -
d_gene: TRBD1
CDR3nt: TGTGCCAGCAGCCAAGACTACAGGGGAAACATTCAGTACTTC
CDR3aa: CASSQDYRGNIQYF

j_gene: TRBJ2-7
v_gene: TRBV6-5
abundance: once
d_gene: -
CDR3nt: TGTGCCAGCAGTTACTCCGGGGCCCCTAGGAGCTACGAGCAGTACTTC
CDR3aa: CASSYSGAPRSYEQYF

j_gene: TRBJ2-3
v_gene: TRBV21-1
abundance: -
d_gene: -
CDR3nt: TGTGCCAGCAGCAAATTACGGGGCACAGATACGCAGTATTTT
CDR3aa: CASSKLRGTDTQYF

j_gene: TRBJ2-3
v_gene: TRBV19
abundance: -
d_gene: TRBD2
CDR3nt: TGTGCCAGTACCACGAGCGGGAGGGGCACAGATACGCAGTATTTT
CDR3aa: CASTTSGRGTDTQYF

j_gene: TRBJ2-1
v_gene: TRBV6-4
abundance: -
d_gene: TRBD1
CDR3nt: TGTGCCAGCAGTGAGGGGACAGGGATCTACAATGAGCAGTTCTTC
CDR3aa: CASSEGTGIYNEQFF

j_gene: TRBJ1-3
v_gene: TRBV6-5
abundance: -
d_gene: -
CDR3nt: TGTGCCAGCAGTTACGAGCATCCAAGCTCTGGAAACACCATATATTTT
CDR3aa: CASSYEHPSSGNTIYF

j_gene: TRBJ2-1
v_gene: TRBV28
abundance: -
d_gene: -
CDR3nt: TGTGCCAGCAGTTTATTATTTGGGGTAGGCTCCTACAATGAGCAGTTCTTC
CDR3aa: CASSLLFGVGSYNEQFF

j_gene: TRBJ2-5
v_gene: TRBV7-2
abundance: -
d_gene: TRBD1
CDR3nt: TGTGCCAGCAGCTTAGGAGGGACAGTCGAGACCCAGTACTTC
CDR3aa: CASSLGGTVETQYF

j_gene: TRBJ1-5
v_gene: TRBV7-9
abundance: -
d_gene: -
CDR3nt: TGTGCCTCGGGGAGGGAGGGAAGCAATCAGCCCCAGCATTTT
CDR3aa: CASGREGSNQPQHF

j_gene: TRBJ1-1
v_gene: TRBV11-2
abundance: -
d_gene: -
CDR3nt: TGTGCCAGCAGCCCAGACCGTGACTACACTGAAGCTTTCTTT
CDR3aa: CASSPDRDYTEAFF